Each of the 29 T cell receptor beta chains below was sequenced from the same sample in a study of shared clonotypes between healthy human individuals. Profiled with immunoSEQ multiplex PCR; TCRdb holds only in-frame clones, not every one. The profile shows around 2,100,000 clones, about 95% of them singletons. It was CD45RO-negative cells, positively selected for CCR7, that made up naive CD8 cells, with terminally differentiated effector memory CD45RA+ cells excluded. Specimen: naive CD8+ T cells sorted from blood. These receptors came from a man between 18 and 35 years old in good health.

The chain has TRBV5-6 and TRBJ1-6; 9 positions agree with TRBD1. The CDR3 extends over 15 amino acids. With 4 bases clipped from V and 8 bases from J, the junction kept 7 bases outside the gene matches. Germline V gene lookup returns CDR1 SGHDT and CDR2 YYEEEE. DNA of the CDR3: TGTGCCAGCAGCCTCGGACAGGGGAATTATTCACCCCTCCACTTT. It translates to CASSLGQGNYSPLHF.

The V call is TRBV11-3, the J call TRBJ2-3; D assignment may be TRBD1 or TRBD2 (5 bases each). Germline CDR1 and CDR2: SGHNT and YENEEA. V shed 5 bases and J shed 5 bases, with 11 bases lying between them. There are 13 residues in the CDR3. CDR3 amino acids: CASSPGGGDTQYF. In DNA, the CDR3 is TGTGCCAGCAGCCCCGGTGGGGGAGATACGCAGTATTTT.

The rearrangement links TRBV5-4 to TRBJ2-7; 10 bases are a match to TRBD2. Germline CDR1 and CDR2: SGHNT and YYREEE (reference sequence). With 3 bases clipped from V and 3 bases from J, the junction kept 3 bases outside the gene matches. The CDR3 consists of 14 residues. The CDR3 region has the DNA TGTGCCAGCAGCTCCGGGACTAGCGTCTACGAGCAGTACTTC. It specifies CASSSGTSVYEQYF.

The V call is TRBV11-2, the J call TRBJ2-5, with D hard to call. The CDR3 is 11 residues long. Per germline, CDR1 SGHAT and CDR2 FQNNGV. Trimming removed 5 bases from V and 0 bases from J, with 1 base in between. The CDR3 reads CASSNQETQYF. CDR3 nucleotides: TGTGCCAGCAGCAACCAAGAGACCCAGTACTTC.

The chain joins TRBV11-2 to TRBJ1-1; weak D call: TRBD1 (5 bases). The CDR3 sequence is 14 residues long. V lost 3 bases and J lost 6, with 14 bases in between. The germline V gene encodes CDR1 SGHAT and CDR2 FQNNGV. CDR3 in DNA: TGTGCCAGCAGCTTCTGGGGGAGTCATCCTGAAGCTTTCTTT. Its translation: CASSFWGSHPEAFF.

V gene TRBV4-1 combines with J gene TRBJ2-5; D is possibly TRBD1 or TRBD2 (5 bases each). V lost 0 bases to trimming and J lost 2 bases, with 19 bases between them. Germline CDR1 reads MGHRA; CDR2 reads YSYEKL. CDR3 length equals 18 residues. The CDR3 is CASSQDILGVWGQETQYF. In DNA, the CDR3 is TGCGCCAGCAGCCAAGATATTTTGGGGGTTTGGGGTCAAGAGACCCAGTACTTC.

This chain uses TRBV10-1 with TRBJ2-7; no reliable D call. Trimming cost V 2 bases and J 1 base, with 9 bases left between them. This CDR3 spans 14 amino acids. Germline V gene sequence: CDR1 WNHNN, CDR2 SYGVQD (reference sequence). CDR3 sequence: CASSEDSLSYEQYF. CDR3 DNA sequence: TGCGCCAGCAGTGAGGACTCTCTGTCCTACGAGCAGTACTTC.

This clone appeared once. The rearrangement joins TRBV28 to TRBJ1-2; the D is unclear. CDR1 and CDR2 from the germline V gene are MDHEN and SYDVKM. This CDR3 spans 12 amino acids. The V and J ends lost 6 bases and 8 bases respectively, with 13 bases between them. The CDR3 sequence is CASSDMSTGYTF. Written as DNA, the CDR3 is TGTGCCAGCAGCGACATGTCTACCGGCTACACCTTC.

The chain combines TRBV28 with TRBJ1-1; D ambiguous. Germline assignment: CDR1 MDHEN and CDR2 SYDVKM. The V end was cut by 5 bases, the J end by 5 bases, with 18 bases between. The CDR3 has 15 residues. CDR3 loop: CASSPPSGLRTEAFF. DNA of the CDR3: TGTGCCAGCAGTCCCCCTTCCGGGTTGAGGACTGAAGCTTTCTTT.

The chain recombines TRBV2 with TRBJ2-1, with a possible D match to TRBD2 (5 bases). The CDR3 contains 12 residues. Looked up from germline, CDR1 is SNHLY and CDR2 is FYNNEI. Trimming removed 1 base from V and 9 bases from J, with 7 bases in between. The CDR3 spells CASSEGLLEQFF. The CDR3 bases are TGTGCCAGCAGTGAAGGACTACTTGAGCAGTTCTTC.

The rearrangement joins TRBV7-9 to TRBJ2-7; 8 nucleotides align to TRBD1. This CDR3 comprises 12 residues. Losses at the gene ends were 4 bases for V and 6 bases for J; bases not matched to a gene: 2. Per the germline V gene, CDR1 is SEHNR and CDR2 is FQNEAQ (reference sequence). As DNA, the CDR3 is TGTGCCAGCAGCTCGGACAGGGCCGAGCAGTACTTC. Residues: CASSSDRAEQYF.

This chain joins TRBV6-5 and TRBJ1-2; 8 bases align to TRBD1. Germline V gene lookup returns CDR1 MNHEY and CDR2 SVGAGI. The CDR3 is made up of 16 amino acids. The V segment lost 2 bases and the J segment 2 bases; nucleotides outside the gene matches: 7. The CDR3 coding sequence is TGTGCCAGCAGTTACGGGGACAGGCTGGGGAACTATGGCTACACCTTC. It yields the protein CASSYGDRLGNYGYTF.

This clone was detected once. The chain recombines TRBV4-3 with TRBJ1-1, with 7 bases matching TRBD1. The germline V gene encodes CDR1 LGHNA and CDR2 YSLEER. V dropped 4 bases and J dropped 10; count of bases not matched to a gene: 18. The CDR3 contains 16 residues. The CDR3 nucleotides read TGCGCCAGCAGCCCCATGACGGAAGGGCAGGGGGAAGTAGCTTTCTTT. Translating it yields CASSPMTEGQGEVAFF.

V is TRBV4-1 and J is TRBJ2-1, with 7 bases lining up with TRBD2. V was clipped by 1 base and J by 2 bases; unmatched bases: 2. In germline, CDR1 is MGHRA, CDR2 YSYEKL. The CDR3 runs to 15 residues. CDR3 loop: CASSQGGGTYNEQFF. The CDR3 bases are TGCGCCAGCAGCCAAGGGGGGGGGACCTACAATGAGCAGTTCTTC.

In the case of this clone: The sample has other DNA sequences that encode this CDR3 too. V gene TRBV2 combines with J gene TRBJ2-7, with D possibly TRBD1 on 5 matching bases. This CDR3 comprises 13 residues. V lost 7 bases to trimming and J lost 3 bases, with 13 bases between them. Germline CDR1 is SNHLY and CDR2 is FYNNEI. The CDR3 DNA sequence: TGTGCCAGCACTGCAGGGTCGAGCTACGAGCAGTACTTC. Its protein product is CASTAGSSYEQYF.

About this clone: A junction end diverges from the germline sequence, so it may reflect a read error. This rearrangement joins TRBV6-5 to TRBJ1-1; TRBD1 is a possible D gene (5 bases). This CDR3 is built from 14 residues. Germline CDR1 is MNHEY and CDR2 is SVGAGI. CDR3: CASSYREGNSEAFF. The CDR3 DNA follows: TGTGCCAGCAGTTACAGGGAGGGGAACTCTGAAGCTTTCTTT.

The chain employs TRBV13 and TRBJ2-3, with D hard to call. CDR3 length: 15 residues. Germline-derived CDR1 and CDR2 are PRHDT and FYEKMQ (reference sequence). The V end lost 3 bases, the J end lost 0 bases, and 10 bases lay between the germline ends. CDR3 sequence (DNA): TGTGCCAGCAGCTTCGTTGATACTAGCACAGATACGCAGTATTTT. It codes for CASSFVDTSTDTQYF.

J is TRBJ2-7 and V is TRBV9; D is unclear. The CDR3 is 14 amino acids. The V end was cut by 0 bases, the J end by 6 bases, with 13 bases between. Germline V gene data show CDR1 as SGDLS and CDR2 as YYNGEE. CDR3 loop: CASSVDGREGEQYF. CDR3 in DNA: TGTGCCAGCAGCGTAGATGGTAGGGAAGGCGAGCAGTACTTC.

V is TRBV9 and J is TRBJ2-2; 10 bases agree with TRBD2. V lost 3 bases, J lost 4 bases, and 6 bases stayed unmatched. CDR1 SGDLS and CDR2 YYNGEE come from the germline V gene. This CDR3 contains 16 residues. CDR3: CASSGSGGVPTGELFF. The CDR3, as DNA: TGTGCCAGCAGCGGAAGCGGGGGGGTCCCCACCGGGGAGCTGTTTTTT.

This clone is a singleton in its sample. V usage is TRBV9 and J usage is TRBJ1-5; D may be TRBD1 (5 bases). With 4 bases removed from V and 7 bases from J, the gap between germline ends came to 9 bases. Per germline, CDR1 SGDLS and CDR2 YYNGEE. This CDR3 comprises 12 residues. In DNA form, the CDR3 reads TGTGCCAGCAGCAGGGGTTCACAGCCCCAGCATTTT. It yields the protein CASSRGSQPQHF.

This chain uses TRBV6-1 with TRBJ2-3; 7 positions match TRBD2. There are 16 residues in the CDR3. J gave up 2 bases and V 4 bases, and 9 bases lay outside the gene matches. From germline, CDR1 is MNHNS and CDR2 SASEGT. The CDR3 loop is CASSGPLAALTDTQYF. Here the CDR3 DNA reads TGTGCCAGCAGTGGACCCCTAGCGGCCCTCACAGATACGCAGTATTTT.

The chain joins TRBV28 to TRBJ2-5, with 7 bases aligning to TRBD1. V shed 8 bases and J 5 bases; nucleotides not matched to a gene: 5. The length of the CDR3 is 12 residues. Looked up from germline, CDR1 is MDHEN and CDR2 is SYDVKM. The CDR3 loop reads CASEGAWETQYF. The CDR3 coding sequence is TGTGCCAGCGAGGGGGCATGGGAGACCCAGTACTTC.

This sequence joins TRBV2 and TRBJ1-2; maybe TRBD1 (5 bases). Trimming removed 3 bases at V and 1 base at J, with 9 bases between. Germline assignment: CDR1 SNHLY and CDR2 FYNNEI. The CDR3 is made up of 14 amino acids. The CDR3 protein is CASSDLQDNYGYTF. The CDR3 DNA follows: TGTGCCAGCAGTGACCTACAGGATAACTATGGCTACACCTTC.

A word on this clone: Within the sample, other DNA sequences also encode this same CDR3. The chain has TRBV7-9 and TRBJ2-7, with D possibly TRBD2 on 6 matching bases. Germline assignment: CDR1 SEHNR and CDR2 FQNEAQ (reference sequence). The CDR3 extends over 12 amino acids. V was trimmed by 5 bases and J by 4 bases, leaving 9 bases between them. The CDR3 region is CASSISGYEQYF. DNA of the CDR3: TGTGCCAGCAGCATTAGCGGTTACGAGCAGTACTTC.

V is TRBV5-1 and J is TRBJ2-7, with a possible D match to TRBD1 (7 bases). V was pared by 4 bases and J by 5 bases, with 13 bases between. The CDR3 runs 13 residues. The V gene's germline CDR1 is SGHRS and CDR2 YFSETQ. CDR3 nucleotide sequence: TGCGCCAGCAGCCCAGGGGGGTCCGACGAGCAGTACTTC. Translation: CASSPGGSDEQYF.

V is TRBV19 and J is TRBJ2-5; D remains unclear. V lost 3 bases and J lost 4, with 9 bases in between. The V gene's germline CDR1 is LNHDA and CDR2 SQIVND (reference sequence). The length of the CDR3 is 13 residues. The CDR3 nucleotides read TGTGCCAGTAGTATTTGGGATTCAGAGACCCAGTACTTC. Amino acids: CASSIWDSETQYF.

On this clone itself: The sample has other DNA sequences that encode this CDR3 too. The chain recombines TRBV28 with TRBJ1-3; D unresolved. CDR3 length equals 15 residues. Germline V gene lookup returns CDR1 MDHEN and CDR2 SYDVKM. The V end lost 2 bases, the J end lost 0 bases, and 8 bases lay between the germline ends. CDR3: CASSLDRSSGNTIYF. For the CDR3, the DNA is TGTGCCAGCAGTTTAGACCGGAGCTCTGGAAACACCATATATTTT.

Regarding this clone: Germline and junction disagree at one end, which may indicate a read error. This chain connects TRBV19 to TRBJ2-2; TRBD2 agrees at 7 bases. Germline lookup yields CDR1 LNHDA and CDR2 SQIVND (reference sequence). The CDR3 runs to 15 residues. The CDR3 region is CASTPTSGNPGELFF. CDR3 coding DNA: TGTGCCAGTACCCCGACCAGCGGGAACCCCGGGGAGCTGTTTTTT.

The chain has TRBV7-9 and TRBJ1-1; a weak D match, TRBD1 (6 bases). Germline V gives CDR1 SEHNR, CDR2 FQNEAQ (reference sequence). V shed 5 bases and J shed 0 bases, with 25 bases lying between them. The CDR3 has 19 residues. The CDR3 DNA sequence: TGTGCCAGCAGCCCCCAGCCCAAAGGGGTTTGGGACATGAACACTGAAGCTTTCTTT. Translating it yields CASSPQPKGVWDMNTEAFF.